The TCR beta chain described here comes from a study of cytotoxic CD8 clonotypes in ibrutinib-treated CLL. Points on this clone: Its antigen is not identified.

The CDR3 contains 16 residues. Germline values: CDR1 WNHNN, CDR2 SYGVQD (reference sequence). V lost 0 bases to trimming and J lost 2 bases; unmatched junction nucleotides: 1. TCRdb keeps only in-frame clones here, not all; method: immunoSEQ multiplex PCR. Of 150,000 or so clones listed, 65% to 85% are singletons. Study-wide findings and caveats: Increased clonality at ibrutinib response gave way to a return toward baseline at progression.

This clonotype was sampled from a human donor with chronic lymphocytic leukemia. The rearrangement uses TRBV10-1 and TRBJ2-2, with 9 bases aligning to TRBD1. Sequencing used PBMCs, obtained after 36 months of ibrutinib treatment. CDR3 nucleotide sequence: TGCGCCAGCAGTGAGTCGGGACAGGGTAACACCGGGGAGCTGTTTTTT. Amino acid sequence: CASSESGQGNTGELFF.